This T cell receptor beta chain emerged from a study of shared clonotypes between healthy human individuals. Study results and caveats: Represented diversity (both genetic and exposure-history) was limited by the small number of donors.

Comments on this clone: Its specificity is unknown.

Donors comprised healthy HIV-negative adults lacking recent acute infections or vaccinations. Each subset's genomic DNA was split evenly across several immunoSEQ plates. Using ten immunoSEQ deep assay plates, investigators sequenced unsorted PBMC DNA. TCRdb's table, derived via immunoSEQ multiplex PCR, lists solely in-frame clones and lacks some. The sample contains around 500,000 clones, approximately 82% of which appear only once. This CDR3 is built from 14 residues. Germline lookup yields CDR1 KGHSH and CDR2 LQKENI. Sequenced material: PBMCs. The receptor's source is a woman aged 35 to 49 in good health. Some clones in this sample may be carry-over from other donors' samples. The chain joins TRBV18 to TRBJ2-5; 7 bases are shared with TRBD1. The J call may not be correct, given that the DNA end is closer to TRBJ2-7. CDR3 sequence: CASSPGTVSYEQYF. Written as DNA, the CDR3 is TGTGCCAGCTCACCCGGGACAGTTTCCTACGAGCAGTACTTC.